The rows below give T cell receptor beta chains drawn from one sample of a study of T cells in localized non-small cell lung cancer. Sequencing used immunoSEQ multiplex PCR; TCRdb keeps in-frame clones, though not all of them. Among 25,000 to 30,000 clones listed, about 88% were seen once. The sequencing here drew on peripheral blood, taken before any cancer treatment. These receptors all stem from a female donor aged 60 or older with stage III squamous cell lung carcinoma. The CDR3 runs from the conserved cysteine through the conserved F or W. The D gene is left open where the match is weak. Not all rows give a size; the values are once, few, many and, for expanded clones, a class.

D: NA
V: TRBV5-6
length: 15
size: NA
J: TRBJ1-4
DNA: TGTGCCAGCAGCTTCGCTGGGACGGGAAGTGAAAAACTGTTTTTT
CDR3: CASSFAGTGSEKLFF

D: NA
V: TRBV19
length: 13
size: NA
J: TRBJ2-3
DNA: TGTGCCAGTAGTACTTCCCCCCGGGTAGCGCAGTATTTT
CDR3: CASSTSPRVAQYF

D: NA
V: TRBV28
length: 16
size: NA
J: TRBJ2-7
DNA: TGTGCCAGCAGTTTTGAAGGTAGCGCTTATCCCTACGAGCAGTACTTC
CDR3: CASSFEGSAYPYEQYF

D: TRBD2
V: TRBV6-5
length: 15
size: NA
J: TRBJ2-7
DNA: TGTGCCAGCAGTTACGTAGCGGGGGGGAGCTACGAGCAGTACTTC
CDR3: CASSYVAGGSYEQYF

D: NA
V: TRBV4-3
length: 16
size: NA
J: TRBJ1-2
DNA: TGCGCCAGCAGCCAGGCGATCTGGGGAGACGGCTCTGGCTACACCTTC
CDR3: CASSQAIWGDGSGYTF

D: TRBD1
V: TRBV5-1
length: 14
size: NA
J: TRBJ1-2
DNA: TGCGCCAGCAGCTTGGCGGCAGGGGGCGATGGCTACACCTTC
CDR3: CASSLAAGGDGYTF

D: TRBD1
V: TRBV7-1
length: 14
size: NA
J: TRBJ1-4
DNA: TGTGCCAGCAGCACGGACAGGGGTGACCAAAAACTGTTTTTT
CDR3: CASSTDRGDQKLFF

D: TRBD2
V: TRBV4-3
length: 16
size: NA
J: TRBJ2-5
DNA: TGCGCCAGCAGCCAGAATTACGCGGGGGGCCAAGAGACCCAGTACTTC
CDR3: CASSQNYAGGQETQYF

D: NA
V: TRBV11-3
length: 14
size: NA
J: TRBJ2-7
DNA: TGTGCCAGCAGCCTCCAGGACGAAGCCTACGAGCAGTACTTC
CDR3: CASSLQDEAYEQYF

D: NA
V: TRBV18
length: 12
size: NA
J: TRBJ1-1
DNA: TGTGCCAGCTCACCGGATCAGGGAGAAGCTTTCTTT
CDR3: CASSPDQGEAFF

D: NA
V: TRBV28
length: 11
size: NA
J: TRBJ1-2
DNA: TGTGCCAGCAGTTTGGGACAAGGCTACACCTTC
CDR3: CASSLGQGYTF

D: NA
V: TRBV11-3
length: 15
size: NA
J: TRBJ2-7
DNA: TGTGCCAGCAGCCCAGGGGGGATACTCTCCTACGAGCAGTACTTC
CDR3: CASSPGGILSYEQYF

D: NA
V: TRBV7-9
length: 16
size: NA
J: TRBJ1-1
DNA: TGTGCCAGCAGACCTGAATCTGGGCAGCTAAACACTGAAGCTTTCTTT
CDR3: CASRPESGQLNTEAFF

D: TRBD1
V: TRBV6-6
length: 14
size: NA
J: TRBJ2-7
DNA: TGTGCCAGCAGCCGGGACAGGGGGCTCGACGAGCAGTACTTC
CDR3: CASSRDRGLDEQYF

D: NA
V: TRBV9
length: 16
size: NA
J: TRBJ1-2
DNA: TGTGCCAGCAGCCCCGAGGGGGGCCTTACTAACTATGGCTACACCTTC
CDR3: CASSPEGGLTNYGYTF

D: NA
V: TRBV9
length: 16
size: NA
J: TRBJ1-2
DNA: TGTGCCAGCAGCTCCAGAGGGTACCCGGATCTTTATGGCTACACCTTC
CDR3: CASSSRGYPDLYGYTF

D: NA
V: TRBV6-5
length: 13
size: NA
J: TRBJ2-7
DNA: TGTGCCAGCAGTTACGTCCAGTCCTACGAGCAGTACTTC
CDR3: CASSYVQSYEQYF

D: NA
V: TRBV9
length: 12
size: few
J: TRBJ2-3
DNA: TGTGCCAGCAGCTCCGGGGCAGATACGCAGTATTTT
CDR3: CASSSGADTQYF

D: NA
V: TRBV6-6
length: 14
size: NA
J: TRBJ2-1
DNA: TGTGCCAGCAGTTACGAGGGCCCTAGCAATGAGCAGTTCTTC
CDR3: CASSYEGPSNEQFF

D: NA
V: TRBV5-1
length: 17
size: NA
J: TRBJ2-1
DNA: TGCGCCAGCAGCCCGGCCCCTATAGGTTCTCCCTACAATGAGCAGTTCTTC
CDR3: CASSPAPIGSPYNEQFF

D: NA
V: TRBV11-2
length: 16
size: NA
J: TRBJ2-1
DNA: TGTGCCAGCAGCCCCCCACAGGGCCCATCCTACAATGAGCAGTTCTTC
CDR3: CASSPPQGPSYNEQFF

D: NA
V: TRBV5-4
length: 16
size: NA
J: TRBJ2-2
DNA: TGTGCCAGCAGCCCCGACAGACTCGCGAACACCGGGGAGCTGTTTTTT
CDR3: CASSPDRLANTGELFF

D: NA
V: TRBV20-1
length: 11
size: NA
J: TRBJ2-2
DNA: TGCAGTGCTAGAGTCGGGGGGGAGCTGTTTTTT
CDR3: CSARVGGELFF

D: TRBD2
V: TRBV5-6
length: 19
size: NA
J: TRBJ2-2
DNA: TGTGCCAGCAGCTTGTTAATAGGACTAGCGGAGATGAACACCGGGGAGCTGTTTTTT
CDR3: CASSLLIGLAEMNTGELFF

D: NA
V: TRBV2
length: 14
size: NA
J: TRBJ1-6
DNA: TGTGCCAGCAGTGAAGCGACAGTTAATTCACCCCTCCACTTT
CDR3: CASSEATVNSPLHF

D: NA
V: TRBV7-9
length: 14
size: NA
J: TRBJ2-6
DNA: TGTGCCAGCACCCCCATGGGGGGGGCCAACGTCCTGACTTTC
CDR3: CASTPMGGANVLTF

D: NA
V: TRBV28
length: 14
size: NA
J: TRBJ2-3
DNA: TGTGCCAGCAAGGGAGGGGGGAATACAGATACGCAGTATTTT
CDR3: CASKGGGNTDTQYF

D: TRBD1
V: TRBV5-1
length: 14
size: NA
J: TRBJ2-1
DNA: TGCGCCAGCAGCTCGGACAGGGTTATTGGTGAGCAGTTCTTC
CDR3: CASSSDRVIGEQFF

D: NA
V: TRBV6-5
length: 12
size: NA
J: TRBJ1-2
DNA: TGTGCCAGCAGTTCTGGGGGTGATGGCTACACCTTC
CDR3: CASSSGGDGYTF

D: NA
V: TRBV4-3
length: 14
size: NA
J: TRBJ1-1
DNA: TGCGCCAGCGCCGAGGGGAGGACAAGAACTGAAGCTTTCTTT
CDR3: CASAEGRTRTEAFF

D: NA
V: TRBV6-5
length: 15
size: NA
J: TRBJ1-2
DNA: TGTGCCAGCAGTCCTGGTTTATACGGAATTAGGAAGGACACCTTC
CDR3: CASSPGLYGIRKDTF

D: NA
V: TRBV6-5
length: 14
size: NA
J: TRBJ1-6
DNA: TGTGCCAGCAGTTACCGGGCGGGGAATTCACCCCTCCACTTT
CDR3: CASSYRAGNSPLHF